The sequence of this TCR beta chain was determined in a study of human T cells and chemical hapten exposure. The V gene end was trimmed by 5 bases and the J gene end by 2 bases; junction bases not matched to a gene: 5. CDR1 is KGHDR, CDR2 SFDVKD, per germline. The CDR3 is 15 residues long. The time point: patch test 3, about 24 weeks after DPC sensitization. Treatment denoted: therapeutic diphenylcyclopropenone sensitization with weekly scalp DPC. Blood draws came before every patch-test application. This clonotype was recorded at least ten times. Separate cDNA molecules received unique molecular identifiers, which the library attached to them. A single record per CDR3 protein comes from TCRdb applying MiXCR to the RACE reads. This table holds 80,000 to 100,000 distinct CDR3 sequences, approximately 10% found once.

This receptor was identified in a woman in her 30s with alopecia areata. Some clones in this sample may be carry-over from other donors' samples. The chain uses TRBV24-1 and TRBJ2-3, with 8 bases fitting TRBD2. Source: whole blood, taken in connection with sensitization to the hapten diphenylcyclopropenone (DPC). The CDR3 coding sequence is TGTGCCACCAGTGTTGCGGGGGGTTCCACAGATACGCAGTATTTT. Amino acid sequence: CATSVAGGSTDTQYF.